The 24 T cell receptor beta chains listed next were all sequenced from one sample in a study of PD-L1 blockade in urothelial cancer. As for time point: peripheral blood 6 weeks after treatment start. Method: immunoSEQ multiplex PCR; TCRdb's copy keeps in-frame clones and lacks some. This sample carries about 130,000 clones, around 88% of them seen once, and the ten largest clones take about 2.4%. The sample consisted of PBMCs, taken around atezolizumab (anti-PD-L1) treatment. The receptors shown here come from a man between 45 and 60 years old with urothelial cancer.

The chain couples TRBV6-1 to TRBJ2-3, with 12 bases identical to TRBD2. CDR3 length: 14 amino acids. Trimming removed 7 bases from V and 6 bases from J; junction bases left unmatched: 5. CDR1 and CDR2 (germline): MNHNS, SASEGT. The CDR3 DNA follows: TGTGCCAGCATCCTAGCGGGAGGGGTTGATACGCAGTATTTT. Its protein product is CASILAGGVDTQYF.

The chain has TRBV5-1 and TRBJ2-7; D call uncertain. CDR3 length: 14 amino acids. From germline, CDR1 is SGHRS and CDR2 YFSETQ. Between the trimmed V and J ends, which lost 2 bases and 0 bases, there was a span of 9 bases. In DNA, the CDR3 is TGCGCCAGCAGCTTTGATGGAGACTCCTACGAGCAGTACTTC. This codes for CASSFDGDSYEQYF.

The rearrangement joins TRBV7-2 to TRBJ2-1, with D possibly being TRBD1 (6 bases). Trimming cost V 3 bases and J 2 bases, with 11 bases left between them. The CDR3 runs 15 residues. Germline lookup yields CDR1 SGHTA and CDR2 FQGNSA. The CDR3 coding sequence is TGTGCCAGCAGCTTTGGGCAGGGGCCCTACAATGAGCAGTTCTTC. Translated, it gives CASSFGQGPYNEQFF.

This clone was counted between two and nine times. The chain combines TRBV4-1 with TRBJ2-5, with 7 nucleotides matching TRBD2. The CDR3 has 18 amino acids. V lost 2 bases and J lost 5; bases outside the gene matches: 17. Germline CDR1 and CDR2: MGHRA and YSYEKL. CDR3 protein: CASSQTNYRTRFRETQYF. CDR3 sequence (DNA): TGCGCCAGCAGCCAAACCAACTATCGGACTAGATTTCGGGAGACCCAGTACTTC.

This clone occurred once. The gene calls are TRBV6-5 and TRBJ2-7, with 8 nucleotides matching TRBD1. CDR3 size: 14 residues. Unmatched junction bases numbered 8, after V lost 8 bases and J lost 2 bases. Germline loops: CDR1 MNHEY, CDR2 SVGAGI. CDR3 sequence (DNA): TGTGCCAGCGCCGGGGACAGGCGTACCTACGAGCAGTACTTC. Translation: CASAGDRRTYEQYF.

The chain employs TRBV28 and TRBJ2-7, with D maybe TRBD1 (6 bases). Trimming took 9 bases from V and 0 from J, leaving 12 bases between them. The CDR3 spans 13 residues. Germline CDR1 and CDR2: MDHEN and SYDVKM. The CDR3 reads CASRPTGSYEQYF. As DNA, the CDR3 is TGTGCCAGTCGACCGACAGGCTCCTACGAGCAGTACTTC.

The chain has TRBV7-3 and TRBJ2-3; 7 positions match TRBD2. The CDR3 has 14 amino acids. Germline CDR1 SGHTA, CDR2 FQGTGA. Trimming took 5 bases from V and 3 from J; bases not matched to a gene: 5. The CDR3 loop reads CASSPAGKTDTQYF. DNA of the CDR3: TGTGCCAGCAGCCCAGCGGGAAAGACAGATACGCAGTATTTT.

This clone was seen just once. This chain links TRBV5-6 with TRBJ1-1, with D hard to call. The germline CDR1 and CDR2 sequences are SGHDT and YYEEEE. Between the trimmed V and J ends, which lost 3 bases and 6 bases, there was a span of 15 bases. This CDR3 has 14 amino acids. In nucleotides, the CDR3 is TGTGCCAGCAGCTCTTTAACGGGGTTCGCTGAAGCTTTCTTT. Translation: CASSSLTGFAEAFF.

The chain is built from TRBV7-2 and TRBJ2-1, with D maybe TRBD2 (5 bases). The CDR3 has 16 residues. V was shortened by 5 bases and J by 8 bases, with 22 bases between the two germline ends. Germline V gives CDR1 SGHTA, CDR2 FQGNSA. CDR3 sequence reads: CASSRRLGSGVDEQFF. Here the CDR3 DNA reads TGTGCCAGCAGCCGACGGTTGGGTTCCGGGGTGGATGAGCAGTTCTTC.

V usage is TRBV12-5 and J usage is TRBJ2-1, with TRBD2 matching over 11 bases. CDR3 length: 19 amino acids. Germline trimming cut 0 bases from V and 10 bases from J; bases unmatched to any gene: 17. The V gene's germline CDR1 is LGHNT and CDR2 FRNRAP. The CDR3 region is CASGLVGLAENASSAEQFF. In DNA, the CDR3 is TGTGCTAGTGGTTTGGTGGGACTAGCGGAAAATGCATCGTCGGCCGAGCAGTTCTTC.

The chain employs TRBV18 and TRBJ2-3, with D unclear. This CDR3 has 14 residues. V lost 3 bases and J lost 6, with 13 bases in between. The germline gives CDR1 KGHSH, CDR2 LQKENI. The CDR3 DNA sequence: TGTGCCAGCTCACCCCCTGGAGCCCCCGATACGCAGTATTTT. It yields the protein CASSPPGAPDTQYF.

This chain uses TRBV6-6 with TRBJ1-5, with unresolved D. This CDR3 is 13 amino acids long. Deletions cut 4 bases from V and 1 base from J, with 5 bases between. Germline V gene lookup returns CDR1 MNHNY and CDR2 SVGAGI (reference sequence). The CDR3 DNA reads TGTGCCAGCAGTTTCCAGAGCAATCAGCCCCAGCATTTT. Translated: CASSFQSNQPQHF.

A single count supports this clone. This chain connects TRBV6-5 to TRBJ2-1, with 13 bases identical to TRBD2. The CDR3 covers 15 residues. The V segment lost 6 bases and the J segment 7 bases; nucleotides outside the gene matches: 6. Germline CDR1 MNHEY, CDR2 SVGAGI. CDR3 in DNA: TGTGCCAGCAGCCCACTAGCGGGAGGGAAGAATGAGCAGTTCTTC. This gives the protein CASSPLAGGKNEQFF.

The chain combines TRBV6-1 with TRBJ1-2; D remains ambiguous. V lost 6 bases to trimming and J lost 9 bases, with 11 bases between them. This CDR3 contains 11 residues. Germline CDR1 reads MNHNS; CDR2 reads SASEGT. The CDR3 region is CASRVGESYTF. CDR3 in DNA: TGTGCCAGCAGAGTTGGAGAGAGCTACACCTTC.

J is TRBJ2-1 and V is TRBV11-2; perhaps TRBD2 as D (5 bases). Germline CDR1 is SGHAT and CDR2 is FQNNGV. The CDR3 has 15 amino acids. Trimming stripped 3 bases from V and 7 bases from J, with 16 bases between. This chain's CDR3 is CASSFAHGRGNEQFF. The CDR3 DNA reads as TGTGCCAGCAGCTTCGCTCATGGGCGAGGGAATGAGCAGTTCTTC.

This rearrangement joins TRBV10-3 to TRBJ1-2; 7 bases fit TRBD1. Trimming removed 4 bases from V and 1 base from J; junction bases left unmatched: 6. The CDR3 is made up of 15 amino acids. Germline assignment: CDR1 ENHRY and CDR2 SYGVKD. CDR3 in DNA: TGTGCCATCAGTGCTTCGGACAGGAGTAACTATGGCTACACCTTC. It codes for CAISASDRSNYGYTF.

The chain links TRBV6-1 to TRBJ1-2, with 9 nucleotides matching TRBD1. V trimming: 1 base; J trimming: 4 bases; junction bases outside the gene matches: 4. Looked up from germline, CDR1 is MNHNS and CDR2 is SASEGT. The CDR3 contains 15 residues. CDR3: CASSEGTGVAYGYTF. Here the CDR3 DNA reads TGTGCCAGCAGTGAAGGGACAGGGGTAGCCTATGGCTACACCTTC.

The V call is TRBV28, the J call TRBJ1-5; 7 nucleotides agree with TRBD1. After removal of 6 bases from V and 3 bases from J, the junction contained 8 bases not matched to a gene. This CDR3 is built from 15 residues. Germline assignment: CDR1 MDHEN and CDR2 SYDVKM. This CDR3 reads CASSRDRLNNQPQHF. The CDR3 DNA reads TGTGCCAGCAGCCGGGACAGACTAAACAATCAGCCCCAGCATTTT.

The chain is built from TRBV10-3 and TRBJ2-2, with 8 bases identical to TRBD2. V lost 7 bases, J lost 0 bases, and 13 bases stayed unmatched. The germline V gene encodes CDR1 ENHRY and CDR2 SYGVKD. The CDR3 is 18 amino acids. The CDR3 reads CAITTSDKFRTNTGELFF. CDR3 nucleotides: TGTGCCATCACGACTAGCGACAAATTTAGAACGAACACCGGGGAGCTGTTTTTT.

CDR3 coding DNA: TGTGCCAGCAGCCGTACCGGGACTAGCGGGGTTTACGAGCAGTACTTC. This sequence encodes CASSRTGTSGVYEQYF. The chain couples TRBV11-2 to TRBJ2-7, with 13 bases identical to TRBD2. The CDR3 is made up of 16 amino acids. Germline V gene sequence: CDR1 SGHAT, CDR2 FQNNGV. The V and J ends lost 5 bases and 4 bases, in that order; junction bases with no gene match: 8.

This clone is labeled medium-sized. Other nucleotide sequences from this sample produce the same CDR3. The rearrangement uses TRBV2 and TRBJ1-3; D call uncertain. Germline CDR1 is SNHLY and CDR2 is FYNNEI. This CDR3 region has 12 residues. The ends were cut back, 9 bases at V and 0 bases at J, with 6 bases in the middle. CDR3 region: CARKSSGNTIYF. As DNA, the CDR3 is TGTGCCAGAAAGAGCTCTGGAAACACCATATATTTT. The full variable domain, its missing parts supplied by reference TRBV2 and TRBJ1-3, is EPEVTQTPSHQVTQMGQEVILRCVPISNHLYFYWYRQILGQKVEFLVSFYNNEISEKSEIFDDQFSVERPDGSNFTLKIRSTKLEDSAMYFCARKSSGNTIYFGEGSWLTVV.

V usage is TRBV20-1 and J usage is TRBJ2-1, with unresolved D. Germline assignment: CDR1 DFQATT and CDR2 SNEGSKA (reference sequence). V lost 8 bases and J lost 3, with 8 bases in between. The CDR3 spans 11 residues. The CDR3 sequence is CSPPGYNEQFF. The CDR3 DNA reads TGCAGTCCCCCGGGCTACAATGAGCAGTTCTTC.

The CDR3 coding sequence is TGCGCCACCTCGGGGACAGGGCCCGAGCAGTACTTC. The encoded protein is CATSGTGPEQYF. The chain uses TRBV5-1 and TRBJ2-7; 9 bases line up with TRBD1. Germline values: CDR1 SGHRS, CDR2 YFSETQ. The CDR3 contains 12 residues. V shed 9 bases and J 6 bases; nucleotides not matched to a gene: 7.

The CDR3 spells CATTPKYGDSYGYTF. The CDR3, as DNA: TGTGCCACCACCCCCAAATACGGTGACAGCTATGGCTACACCTTC. The gene calls are TRBV6-1 and TRBJ1-2; weak D call: TRBD1 (5 bases). The CDR3 is made up of 15 amino acids. Germline CDR1 MNHNS, CDR2 SASEGT. V was trimmed by 10 bases and J by 4 bases, leaving 22 bases between them.